This T cell receptor (beta chain) is from a study of T cell changes during pregnancy in multiple sclerosis. Germline CDR1 and CDR2: SGHAT and FQNNGV. The CDR3 totals 16 residues. Trimming cost V 0 bases and J 4 bases, with 15 bases left between them. Profiled with immunoSEQ multiplex PCR; TCRdb holds only in-frame clones, not every one. Altogether fewer than 50,000 clones are present, roughly 90% being singletons, with the ten largest covering 4% to 5%. The TCR originated in a female donor in good health, enrolled as a control in a pregnancy study. This chain joins TRBV11-2 and TRBJ1-2; D is undetermined. Sequenced here: peripheral blood, sampled in the second trimester of pregnancy. This CDR3 is CASSLDLERPGYGYTF. The CDR3 DNA follows: TGTGCCAGCAGCTTAGATCTAGAGCGGCCTGGCTATGGCTACACCTTC.